This T cell receptor (beta chain) was retrieved from a study of identical twins. Study-level results: The analysis was cross-sectional rather than longitudinal within donors. Carriage of fewer insertions was seen in abundant cord blood beta clonotypes, whereas memory repertoires showed none.

This CDR3 region has 14 residues. Between the trimmed V and J ends, which lost 1 base and 2 bases, there was a span of 9 bases. CDR1 DFQATT and CDR2 SNEGSKA come from the germline V gene (reference sequence). This clonotype was detected only a few times. The antigen is unknown. Template switching added a universal primer site; cDNA carried unique molecular identifiers. A single record per CDR3 protein comes from TCRdb applying MiXCR to the 5' RACE reads. The data contain about 260,000 distinct CDR3 sequences, approximately 7% of them singletons. These data were also filed under a second study, of yellow fever vaccine responses in identical twins.

The sample comprised memory (CD45RO+) T cells sorted from blood. V usage is TRBV20-1 and J usage is TRBJ1-5; D uncertain. The clonotype comes from a woman aged 18-29 years in good health. CDR3 in amino acids: CSARVGLGNQPQHF. Here the CDR3 DNA reads TGCAGTGCTAGAGTAGGGTTGGGCAATCAGCCCCAGCATTTT.